These 11 T cell receptor beta chains originate from one sample sequenced in a study of cytomegalovirus exposure and HLA in healthy donors. It was with 60 Vbeta and 13 Jbeta primers that the PCR ran. Produced via immunoSEQ multiplex PCR; TCRdb's table is partial and in-frame only. The sample lists nearly 200,000 clones; 82% were seen once. The specimen was PBMCs. The receptors come from a boy between 2 and 10 years old in good health and CMV-seronegative.

The V gene is TRBV5-1, the J gene TRBJ2-5, with 14 bases aligning to TRBD2. V was clipped by 3 bases and J by 5 bases; unmatched bases: 3. This CDR3 spans 15 amino acids. CDR1 is SGHRS and CDR2 is YFSETQ in the germline V gene. Written as DNA, the CDR3 is TGCGCCAGCAGCTCGACTAGCGGGGGGGCGGAGACCCAGTACTTC. This translates into CASSSTSGGAETQYF.

This rearrangement joins TRBV2 to TRBJ1-6; 8 positions agree with TRBD1. Trimming took 2 bases from V and 8 from J; bases not matched to a gene: 5. The CDR3 has 15 amino acids. The germline CDR1 and CDR2 sequences are SNHLY and FYNNEI. The CDR3, as DNA: TGTGCCAGCAGTGAACAGGGGGCAAGATATTCACCCCTCCACTTT. Protein: CASSEQGARYSPLHF.

The V call is TRBV7-6, the J call TRBJ2-5; TRBD1 matches at 7 bases. Trimming cost V 3 bases and J 3 bases; bases outside gene matches: 7. Per the germline V gene, CDR1 is SGHVS and CDR2 is FNYEAQ. The CDR3 consists of 15 residues. The CDR3 DNA follows: TGTGCCAGCAGCTTCCGCATGGGACAGAAAGAGACCCAGTACTTC. This sequence encodes CASSFRMGQKETQYF. Using reference TRBV7-6 and TRBJ2-5 for the parts outside the CDR3, the full variable domain is GAGVSQSPRYKVTKRGQDVALRCDPISGHVSLYWYRQALGQGPEFLTYFNYEAQQDKSGLPNDRFSAERPEGSISTLTIQRTEQRDSAMYRCASSFRMGQKETQYFGPGTRLLVL.

This chain joins TRBV27 and TRBJ2-7, with 7 bases aligning to TRBD1. The CDR3 contains 14 residues. Unmatched junction bases numbered 7, after V lost 5 bases and J lost 3 bases. From germline, CDR1 is MNHEY and CDR2 SMNVEV (reference sequence). The CDR3 DNA follows: TGTGCCAGCAGTCCAATCGACAGGGTCTACGAGCAGTACTTC. Encoded protein: CASSPIDRVYEQYF.

This chain uses TRBV29-1 with TRBJ2-5, with 11 bases matching TRBD1. Germline V lookup: CDR1 SQVTM, CDR2 ANQGSEA. Germline trimming cut 7 bases from V and 4 bases from J; bases unmatched to any gene: 8. This CDR3 has 14 amino acids. CDR3 region: CSAWGQGGGETQYF. The CDR3 bases are TGCAGCGCCTGGGGACAGGGGGGAGGAGAGACCCAGTACTTC.

V and J are TRBV5-1 and TRBJ2-3, with 7 bases matching TRBD2. Germline V gene sequence: CDR1 SGHRS, CDR2 YFSETQ. The length of the CDR3 is 13 residues. V lost 4 bases, J lost 6 bases, and 5 bases stayed unmatched. The CDR3 region has the DNA TGCGCCAGCAGCCCACTGACTAGCGATACGCAGTATTTT. Amino acid sequence: CASSPLTSDTQYF.

Regarding this clone: In the same sample, other DNA sequences code for this CDR3. The chain joins TRBV5-1 to TRBJ2-3; D not certain. The ends were cut back, 3 bases at V and 1 base at J, with 6 bases in the middle. The CDR3 is 13 residues long. Germline CDR1 SGHRS, CDR2 YFSETQ. The CDR3 DNA reads TGCGCCAGCAGCTCCGGTGGCACAGATACGCAGTATTTT. Its protein is CASSSGGTDTQYF.

As DNA, the CDR3 is TGTGCCAGCAGCGACTCCGGGACGAACACCGGGGAGCTGTTTTTT. Amino acid sequence: CASSDSGTNTGELFF. V usage is TRBV7-9 and J usage is TRBJ2-2, with a weak D call TRBD2 (5 bases). V lost 5 bases and J 0 bases, leaving 10 bases between the germline ends. This CDR3 comprises 15 residues. CDR1 SEHNR and CDR2 FQNEAQ come from the germline V gene (reference sequence). Using reference TRBV7-9 and TRBJ2-2 for the parts outside the CDR3, the full variable domain is DTGVSQNPRHKITKRGQNVTFRCDPISEHNRLYWYRQTLGQGPEFLTYFQNEAQLEKSRLLSDRFSAERPKGSFSTLEIQRTEQGDSAMYLCASSDSGTNTGELFFGEGSRLTVL.

The V call is TRBV7-2, the J call TRBJ2-7, with D tentatively TRBD1 (6 bases). V lost 5 bases, J lost 3 bases, and 11 bases lay in between. This CDR3 spans 13 amino acids. Germline loops: CDR1 SGHTA, CDR2 FQGNSA. The CDR3 sequence is CASSVRTDYEQYF. The CDR3 coding sequence is TGTGCCAGCAGCGTTCGGACAGACTACGAGCAGTACTTC.

J is TRBJ2-1 and V is TRBV19; the match to TRBD2 covers 7 bases. Germline values: CDR1 LNHDA, CDR2 SQIVND (reference sequence). CDR3 length: 13 amino acids. V lost 3 bases, J lost 7 bases, and 3 bases stayed unmatched. CDR3 amino acids: CASSIGTINEQFF. CDR3 nucleotides: TGTGCCAGTAGTATCGGGACTATTAATGAGCAGTTCTTC. The full variable domain, with the rest looked up from reference TRBV19 and TRBJ2-1, is DGGITQSPKYLFRKEGQNVTLSCEQNLNHDAMYWYRQDPGQGLRLIYYSQIVNDFQKGDIAEGYSVSREKKESFPLTVTSAQKNPTAFYLCASSIGTINEQFFGPGTRLTVL.

The rearrangement uses TRBV29-1 and TRBJ2-5, with TRBD1 matching over 8 bases. The end of the DNA is better explained by TRBJ2-7, so the J call may be wrong. Germline V lookup: CDR1 SQVTM, CDR2 ANQGSEA. The CDR3 covers 13 residues. CDR3 in DNA: TGCAGCGTTCAGGACAGGGTCTCGTACGAGCAGTACTTC. Protein product: CSVQDRVSYEQYF.